A selection of T cell receptor beta chains follows, all from one sample in a study of regulatory T cells in long-lasting Graves disease. TCRdb called the multiplex PCR reads again in MiXCR, with one record for every CDR3 protein. The table has 350,000 to 500,000 distinct CDR3 sequences, 16% seen once. This sample also belongs to another study, concerning T cells in Graves' hyperthyroidism and ophthalmopathy.

The source was peripheral blood mononuclear cells (PBMCs), collected at new diagnosis, from a patient treated with antithyroid drugs. These receptors all come from a woman between 18 and 29 years old with Graves disease. The CDR3 runs from the conserved cysteine through the conserved F or W. The D gene is left open where the match is weak. Clone size is given for some rows only: seen once, a few or many times, or a class if the clone is expanded.

J gene,V gene,clone size,D gene,CDR3 protein,CDR3 DNA
TRBJ1-2,TRBV28,many,.,CASSLVGQFSRRGYTF,TGTGCCAGCAGTTTGGTTGGACAGTTTAGTCGTCGCGGCTACACCTTC
TRBJ1-6,TRBV7-2,few,TRBD1,CASSSADRRGISPLHF,TGTGCCAGCAGTTCCGCGGACAGGCGGGGGATTTCACCCCTCCACTTT
TRBJ1-1,TRBV3-1,many,.,CASSERGVMNTEAFF,TGTGCCAGCAGCGAGCGAGGGGTCATGAACACTGAAGCTTTCTTT
TRBJ1-5,TRBV2,few,TRBD1,CASRWTGGNQPQHF,TGTGCCAGCAGGTGGACAGGGGGAAATCAGCCCCAGCATTTT
TRBJ2-1,TRBV7-2,.,TRBD1,CASSPRTGEKQFF,TGTGCCAGCAGCCCGCGGACAGGGGAGAAGCAGTTCTTC
TRBJ2-7,TRBV27,few,TRBD2,CASSLRGGRVYEQYF,TGTGCCAGCAGTTTACGGGGCGGGAGGGTCTACGAGCAGTACTTC
TRBJ2-2,TRBV7-9,.,.,CASSPQGGNTGELFF,TGTGCCAGCAGCCCGCAGGGAGGAAACACCGGGGAGCTGTTTTTT
TRBJ2-2,TRBV27,many,.,CASSFAYTGELFF,TGTGCCAGCAGTTTTGCATACACCGGGGAGCTGTTTTTT
TRBJ2-5,TRBV12-3/TRBV12-4,many,TRBD1,CASSSSTGAAGTQYF,TGTGCCAGCAGTTCGTCGACAGGGGCGGCGGGGACCCAGTACTTC
TRBJ2-7,TRBV7-9,.,TRBD2,CASSPQLAGGVGAIEQYF,TGTGCCAGCAGCCCGCAACTAGCGGGAGGGGTGGGGGCGATCGAGCAGTACTTC
TRBJ2-4,TRBV7-3,many,.,CASSPMSISGAVVKNIQYF,TGTGCCAGCAGCCCAATGTCGATCTCCGGGGCTGTCGTCAAAAACATTCAGTACTTC